The clone carrying this T cell receptor (beta chain) was seen more than once but under ten times. Its antigen is unidentified. This record comes from a study of cytomegalovirus exposure and HLA in healthy donors. A multiplex PCR was run with 60 Vbeta primers and 13 Jbeta primers. The authors' processing: Unique TCR beta chains numbered roughly 83 million in a later analysis, with around 10 million shared. Measured with immunoSEQ multiplex PCR; TCRdb has only the in-frame clones, and not every one. D and trimming were read from the DNA, whereas the V and J calls and clone size are those reported in that table. The sample shows 150,000 to 200,000 clones, 80% to 90% of them seen only once. V was pared by 3 bases and J by 4 bases, with 7 bases of the junction left unmatched. Per the germline V gene, CDR1 is SGHRS and CDR2 is YFSETQ. The CDR3 extends over 15 amino acids. Overall study findings and caveats: A later analysis linked a missense variant in DCLRE1C to the trimming of TCR beta V and J genes. Previously analyzed data showed that most TCR beta V segments were productive at a frequency of about 87% or about 30%.

The sequencing input was PBMCs. The chain couples TRBV5-1 to TRBJ1-2; 9 nucleotides align to TRBD1. The clonotype comes from a man aged 18-30 years in good health and CMV-seropositive. As DNA, the CDR3 is TGCGCCAGCAGCTCCCCACAGGGGGCGGGCTATGGCTACACCTTC. The encoded protein is CASSSPQGAGYGYTF.